This entry is about one T cell receptor beta chain. These data are taken from a study of blood T cell repertoires in COVID-19. The germline V gene has CDR1 SGDLS and CDR2 YYNGEE. The J segment lost 4 bases and the V segment lost 4 bases, leaving 4 bases of the junction unmatched. This CDR3 has 14 residues. Repertoires were generated with immunoSEQ multiplex PCR, while TCRdb's copy carries only in-frame clones and drops some. The sample shows 150,000 to 200,000 clones, more than 85% of them seen only once. V and J are TRBV9 and TRBJ2-3, with TRBD1 matching 9 bases. The specimen sequenced was peripheral blood. The TCR was taken from a man in his 70s with active or convalescent COVID-19. The CDR3 nucleotides read TGTGCCAGCAGCCCGAGACAGGGGGCAGATACGCAGTATTTT. This gives the protein CASSPRQGADTQYF.